Below are 15 T cell receptor beta chains sequenced from a single sample in a study of T-cell memory formation after mild COVID-19 (TCRdb year 2021). To prepare the library, 5' RACE was applied. This sample was sequenced with an Illumina NovaSeq 6000. In TCRdb, the public reads were trimmed at Q25 with fastp and aligned with MiXCR, with productive beta chains retained. Every entry covers one CDR3 protein and lists the most common genes and DNA from its rows. The sample includes more than 70,000 distinct CDR3 sequences, with roughly 13% observed a single time. The ten top clones hold 25% to 35% of the sample. Source material: PBMCs or a T cell subset sorted from them (not recorded which). All receptors come from an adult woman who had mild COVID-19 (a few samples of this study predate the infection). The sample titles of this study are shuffled in the database, so cell type and time point are left out; the donor was told from shared clones.

This clonotype has only a few counts. This rearrangement joins TRBV5-6 to TRBJ2-2; D is perhaps TRBD2 (5 bases). This CDR3 has 16 residues. Germline CDR1 is SGHDT and CDR2 is YYEEEE. With 4 bases removed from V and 7 bases from J, the gap between germline ends came to 20 bases. The CDR3 sequence: CASSPDSRTYNGELFF. The CDR3 bases are TGTGCCAGCAGCCCCGATAGTAGGACTTATAACGGGGAGCTGTTTTTT.

The chain is built from TRBV12-3 or TRBV12-4 and TRBJ1-2; D remains unclear. V lost 2 bases, J lost 6 bases, and 7 bases lay in between. The CDR3 consists of 12 residues. CDR3 residues: CASSLWRDGYTF. CDR3 bases: TGTGCCAGCAGTTTATGGAGGGATGGCTACACCTTC.

This chain links TRBV5-1 with TRBJ2-4; D is uncertain. V lost 0 bases to trimming and J lost 0 bases, with 10 bases between them. Germline V lookup: CDR1 SGHRS, CDR2 YFSETQ. CDR3 length: 16 residues. Here the CDR3 reads CASSLEQPTAKNIQYF. DNA for the CDR3: TGCGCCAGCAGCTTGGAACAGCCTACAGCCAAAAACATTCAGTACTTC.

This clonotype was observed a handful of times. This chain connects TRBV29-1 to TRBJ2-1, with D maybe TRBD2 (7 bases). Germline V gene data show CDR1 as SQVTM and CDR2 as ANQGSEA. The CDR3 extends over 15 amino acids. V gave up 3 bases and J gave up 5 bases, with 17 bases separating them. In DNA, the CDR3 is TGCAGCGTTGAGGGGGGCGGGAGTCTACACAATGAGCAGTTCTTC. Amino acid sequence: CSVEGGGSLHNEQFF.

V usage is TRBV15 and J usage is TRBJ1-1; D is undetermined. V lost 5 bases, J lost 0 bases, and 13 bases lay in between. The CDR3 is 15 residues long. Germline loops: CDR1 LNHNV, CDR2 YYDKDF (reference sequence). The CDR3 DNA reads TGTGCCACCAGCTTGAGACGTGACATGAACACTGAAGCTTTCTTT. It is translated as CATSLRRDMNTEAFF.

The V gene is TRBV6-2 or TRBV6-3, the J gene TRBJ2-7; D gene unclear. Trimming stripped 5 bases from V and 4 bases from J, with 9 bases between. The CDR3 is made up of 12 amino acids. Germline-derived CDR1 and CDR2 are MNHEY and SVGEGT. CDR3 sequence (DNA): TGTGCCAGCAGTGCATTATCTTACGAGCAGTACTTC. Amino acid sequence: CASSALSYEQYF.

V is TRBV13 and J is TRBJ2-1; no firm D call. The CDR3 spans 11 residues. Between the trimmed V and J ends, which lost 3 bases and 6 bases, there was a span of 3 bases. Germline values: CDR1 PRHDT, CDR2 FYEKMQ (reference sequence). The CDR3 nucleotides are TGTGCCAGCAGCTTCAGCAATGAGCAGTTCTTC. Translating gives CASSFSNEQFF. The variable domain in full, completed from reference TRBV13 and TRBJ2-1, reads AAGVIQSPRHLIKEKRETATLKCYPIPRHDTVYWYQQGPGQDPQFLISFYEKMQSDKGSIPDRFSAQQFSDYHSELNMSSLELGDSALYFCASSFSNEQFFGPGTRLTVL.

This clonotype was counted between two and nine times. This chain uses TRBV4-1 with TRBJ2-2, with 10 bases identical to TRBD1. The J segment lost 3 bases and the V segment lost 1 base, leaving 5 bases of the junction unmatched. Per germline, CDR1 MGHRA and CDR2 YSYEKL. The CDR3 covers 17 residues. Here the CDR3 reads CASSQAGTGAYTGELFF. The CDR3 DNA sequence: TGCGCCAGCAGCCAAGCTGGGACAGGGGCCTACACCGGGGAGCTGTTTTTT.

This clonotype has only a few counts. The chain is built from TRBV7-2 and TRBJ2-1; D not resolved. The CDR3 has 16 residues. CDR1 SGHTA and CDR2 FQGNSA come from the germline V gene. V lost 5 bases to trimming and J lost 10 bases, with 24 bases between them. CDR3 in amino acids: CASSPELGLPELEQFF. The CDR3 DNA follows: TGTGCCAGCAGCCCGGAATTAGGGCTTCCCGAACTCGAGCAGTTCTTC.

This clonotype was recorded at least ten times. The J gene is TRBJ2-7, the V gene TRBV7-9; D is unclear. This CDR3 has 12 amino acids. The germline V gene has CDR1 SEHNR and CDR2 FQNEAQ (reference sequence). V was cut by 2 bases and J by 2 bases, with 4 bases left in between. The CDR3 sequence: CASSLLPYEQYF. CDR3 nucleotides: TGTGCCAGCAGCTTACTCCCCTACGAGCAGTACTTC. The full variable domain, with the rest looked up from reference TRBV7-9 and TRBJ2-7, is DTGVSQNPRHKITKRGQNVTFRCDPISEHNRLYWYRQTLGQGPEFLTYFQNEAQLEKSRLLSDRFSAERPKGSFSTLEIQRTEQGDSAMYLCASSLLPYEQYFGPGTRLTVT.

The chain combines TRBV27 with TRBJ1-1; D not resolved. The CDR3 is made up of 15 amino acids. Trimming pared 2 bases from V and 0 bases from J, leaving 10 bases between. Germline CDR1 reads MNHEY; CDR2 reads SMNVEV (reference sequence). Here the CDR3 DNA reads TGTGCCAGCAGTTTAATTCCAGGCATGAACACTGAAGCTTTCTTT. Residues: CASSLIPGMNTEAFF.

The chain links TRBV4-2 to TRBJ1-6; TRBD1 is a possible D gene (5 bases). V was shortened by 2 bases and J by 7 bases, with 21 bases between the two germline ends. Germline CDR1 and CDR2: LGHNA and YNFKEQ. The CDR3 totals 18 residues. The CDR3 coding sequence is TGTGCCAGCAGCCAAACTACGGGTGGAGGGGCGCGGAATTCACCCCTCCACTTT. Translation gives CASSQTTGGGARNSPLHF.

This clonotype has just a few counts. The rearrangement links TRBV11-2 to TRBJ2-7, with 9 bases matching TRBD2. Germline CDR1 is SGHAT and CDR2 is FQNNGV. This CDR3 has 17 residues. Trimming cost V 0 bases and J 3 bases; bases outside gene matches: 9. CDR3 sequence: CASSLDPRLAGIYEQYF. For the CDR3, the DNA is TGTGCCAGCAGCTTAGATCCGCGGCTAGCGGGAATCTACGAGCAGTACTTC. Variable domain in full (rest from reference TRBV11-2 and TRBJ2-7): EAGVAQSPRYKIIEKRQSVAFWCNPISGHATLYWYQQILGQGPKLLIQFQNNGVVDDSQLPKDRFSAERLKGVDSTLKIQPAKLEDSAVYLCASSLDPRLAGIYEQYFGPGTRLTVT.

Turning to this clonotype: A read error is likely, as this CDR3 ends without the conserved phenylalanine or tryptophan. It is unclear where the CDR3 begins or ends on the DNA, so no DNA is shown, and the CDR3 is as TCRdb lists it. The chain links TRBV21-1 to TRBJ1-1; whether TRBD1, the table's D call, matches the DNA was not checked. TRBV21-1 corresponds to a pseudogene. The CDR3 spans 14 residues, counting both ends. CDR3 residues: CASSKVGTPFFAFS.

This clonotype was found a few times. The chain links TRBV7-8 to TRBJ2-3; TRBD1 matches at 9 bases. The germline gives CDR1 SGHVS, CDR2 FQNEAQ. The CDR3 is made up of 15 amino acids. V was pared by 5 bases and J by 3 bases, with 6 bases of the junction left unmatched. CDR3 sequence: CASSQGDRVTDTQYF. For the CDR3, the DNA is TGTGCCAGCAGCCAAGGGGACAGGGTTACAGATACGCAGTATTTT. The entire variable domain, with the rest obtained from reference TRBV7-8 and TRBJ2-3, is as follows: GAGVSQSPRYKVAKRGQDVALRCDPISGHVSLFWYQQALGQGPEFLTYFQNEAQLDKSGLPSDRFFAERPEGSVSTLKIQRTQQEDSAVYLCASSQGDRVTDTQYFGPGTRLTVL.